These 5 T cell receptor beta chains came from one sample sequenced in a study of OX40 agonist ivuxolimab in advanced cancers. Sequenced by immunoSEQ multiplex PCR; TCRdb stores in-frame clones only, minus some. This sample yields 55,000 to 65,000 clones, of which around 90% are seen a single time; 1.9% belongs to the top ten. The sample consisted of CD4+ or CD8+ T cells sorted from blood, taken in a trial of the OX40 agonist ivuxolimab. The receptors come from an adult with an advanced solid tumor such as melanoma, head and neck, liver or kidney cancer.

This clone was seen a few times. This rearrangement joins TRBV30 to TRBJ1-1; D gene uncertain. The CDR3 sequence is 13 residues long. V shed 0 bases and J shed 2 bases, with 7 bases lying between them. The germline V gene has CDR1 GTSNPN and CDR2 SVGIG (reference sequence). The CDR3 is CAWSVDINTEAFF. The CDR3 coding sequence is TGTGCCTGGAGTGTGGATATCAACACTGAAGCTTTCTTT.

The chain carries TRBV25-1 and TRBJ2-3, with D tentatively TRBD2 (7 bases). The CDR3 length is 15 residues. Germline V lookup: CDR1 MGHDK, CDR2 SYGVNS. Trimming removed 6 bases from V and 2 bases from J, with 15 bases in between. In DNA, the CDR3 is TGTGCCAGCAGCAGGAGGGGGGGGTACACAGATACGCAGTATTTT. It yields the protein CASSRRGGYTDTQYF.

This chain uses TRBV7-9 with TRBJ2-1; possible D gene TRBD1, 7 bases. Germline V gene lookup returns CDR1 SEHNR and CDR2 FQNEAQ (reference sequence). The CDR3 extends over 13 amino acids. Trimming cost V 5 bases and J 10 bases, with 15 bases left between them. The CDR3 bases are TGTGCCAGCAGCCTAACAGGGGACTGGGAGCAGTTCTTC. Translation: CASSLTGDWEQFF.

J is TRBJ1-1 and V is TRBV15; D is unclear. V lost 0 bases to trimming and J lost 0 bases, with 8 bases between them. CDR3 size: 15 residues. The V gene's germline CDR1 is LNHNV and CDR2 YYDKDF (reference sequence). The CDR3 protein is CATSRDRIMNTEAFF. The DNA of the CDR3 is TGTGCCACCAGCAGAGACAGGATAATGAACACTGAAGCTTTCTTT. The variable domain in full, with the rest retrieved from reference TRBV15 and TRBJ1-1, is DAMVIQNPRYQVTQFGKPVTLSCSQTLNHNVMYWYQQKSSQAPKLLFHYYDKDFNNEADTPDNFQSRRPNTSFCFLDIRSPGLGDTAMYLCATSRDRIMNTEAFFGQGTRLTVV.

This sequence joins TRBV19 and TRBJ2-7; 8 bases map to TRBD1. Germline loops: CDR1 LNHDA, CDR2 SQIVND (reference sequence). This CDR3 spans 15 amino acids. V was pared by 3 bases and J by 2 bases, with 6 bases of the junction left unmatched. For the CDR3, the DNA is TGTGCCAGTAGTATTTACGGACAGGGAGCCTACGAGCAGTACTTC. It is translated as CASSIYGQGAYEQYF.